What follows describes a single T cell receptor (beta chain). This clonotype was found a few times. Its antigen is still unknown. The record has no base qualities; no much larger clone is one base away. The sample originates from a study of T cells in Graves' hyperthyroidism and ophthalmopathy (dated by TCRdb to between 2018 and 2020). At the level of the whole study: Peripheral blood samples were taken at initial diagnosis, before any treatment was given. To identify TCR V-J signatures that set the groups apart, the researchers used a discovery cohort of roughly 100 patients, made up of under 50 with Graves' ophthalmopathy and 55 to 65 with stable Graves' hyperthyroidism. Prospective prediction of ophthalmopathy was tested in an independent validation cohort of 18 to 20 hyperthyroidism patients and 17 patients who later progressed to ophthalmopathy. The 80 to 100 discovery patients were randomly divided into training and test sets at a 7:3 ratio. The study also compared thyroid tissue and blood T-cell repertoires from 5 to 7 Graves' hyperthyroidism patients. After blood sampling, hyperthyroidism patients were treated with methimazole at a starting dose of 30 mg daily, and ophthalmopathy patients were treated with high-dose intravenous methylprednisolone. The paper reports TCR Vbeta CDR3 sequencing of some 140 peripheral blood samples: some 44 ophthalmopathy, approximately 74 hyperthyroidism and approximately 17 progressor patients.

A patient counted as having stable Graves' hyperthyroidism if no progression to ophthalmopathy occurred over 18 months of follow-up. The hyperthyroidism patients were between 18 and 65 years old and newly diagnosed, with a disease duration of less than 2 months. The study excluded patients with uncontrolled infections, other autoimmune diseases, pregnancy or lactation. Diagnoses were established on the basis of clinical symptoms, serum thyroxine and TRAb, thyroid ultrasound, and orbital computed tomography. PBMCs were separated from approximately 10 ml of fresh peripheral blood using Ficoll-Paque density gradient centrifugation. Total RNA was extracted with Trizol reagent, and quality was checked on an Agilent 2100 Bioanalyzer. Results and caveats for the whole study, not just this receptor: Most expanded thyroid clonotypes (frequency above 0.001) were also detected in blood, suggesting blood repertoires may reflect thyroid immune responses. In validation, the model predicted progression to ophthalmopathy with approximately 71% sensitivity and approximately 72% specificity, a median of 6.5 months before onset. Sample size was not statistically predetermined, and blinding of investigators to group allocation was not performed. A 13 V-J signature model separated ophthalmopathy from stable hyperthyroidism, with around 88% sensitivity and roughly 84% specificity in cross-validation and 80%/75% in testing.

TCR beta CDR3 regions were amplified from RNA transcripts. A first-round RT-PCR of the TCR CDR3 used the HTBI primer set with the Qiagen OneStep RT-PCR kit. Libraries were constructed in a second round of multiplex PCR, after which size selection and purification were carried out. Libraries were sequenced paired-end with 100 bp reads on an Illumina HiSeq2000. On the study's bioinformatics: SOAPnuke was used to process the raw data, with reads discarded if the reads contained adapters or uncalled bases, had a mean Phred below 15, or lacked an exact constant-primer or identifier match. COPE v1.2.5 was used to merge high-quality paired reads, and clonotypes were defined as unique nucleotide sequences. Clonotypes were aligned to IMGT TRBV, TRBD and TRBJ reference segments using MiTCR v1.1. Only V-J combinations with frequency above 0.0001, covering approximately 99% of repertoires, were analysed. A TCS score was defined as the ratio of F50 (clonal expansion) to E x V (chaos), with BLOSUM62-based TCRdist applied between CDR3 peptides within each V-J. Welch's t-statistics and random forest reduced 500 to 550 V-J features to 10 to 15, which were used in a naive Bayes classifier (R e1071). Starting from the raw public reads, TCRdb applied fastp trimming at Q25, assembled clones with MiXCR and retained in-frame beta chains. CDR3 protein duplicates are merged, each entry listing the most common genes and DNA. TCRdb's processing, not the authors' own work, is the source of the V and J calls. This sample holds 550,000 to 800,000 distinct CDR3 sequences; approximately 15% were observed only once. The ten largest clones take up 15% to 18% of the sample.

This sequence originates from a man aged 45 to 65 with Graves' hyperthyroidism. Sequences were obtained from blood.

The DNA sequence reads TGCGCCAGCAGCACGGGACAGGAAGAAAAACTGTTTTTT. This is translated as CASSTGQEEKLFF. Here the chain combines TRBV5-1 and TRBJ1-4, with 8 middle bases fitting TRBD1. From the cysteine through the phenylalanine, the CDR3 covers 13 amino acids. Here the CDR3 DNA is all that survives: 39 bases in frame from base 1. Taken from the germline V gene, the CDR1 and CDR2 loops are SGHRS and YFSETQ. Ends trimmed: V by 4 bases, J by 8 bases; bases unmatched to a gene: 4.